Listed below are T cell receptor beta chains from one sample, sequenced in a study of PD-L1 blockade in urothelial cancer. Using immunoSEQ multiplex PCR, the repertoire was profiled, and TCRdb retains in-frame clones only, with some absent. The sample contains 50,000 to 65,000 clones, 75% to 90% of which appear only once. The starting material was PBMCs, obtained around atezolizumab (anti-PD-L1) treatment. Receptors were obtained from a man aged 40-55 years with urothelial cancer. Each CDR3 is given with its conserved first and last residue. The order of the fields is CDR3 DNA, CDR3 protein, V gene, J gene, D gene, clone size. The D gene is left open where the match is weak. The listing skips clone size in some rows; elsewhere it reads once, few, many or a size class.

TGTGCCAGCAGCCCATCGGTCTTC	CASSPSVF	TRBV7-9	TRBJ2-1	.	.
TGCGCCAGCAGCTTAGGGACTAGCGGGAGAACCGGGGAGCTGTTTTTT	CASSLGTSGRTGELFF	TRBV5-1	TRBJ2-2	TRBD2	.
TGTGCCAGCAGCTTAGTTGAGGAAACTACGGTGGAGCAGTACTTC	CASSLVEETTVEQYF	TRBV11-2	TRBJ2-7	.	.
TGTGCCAGTAGTACGATGGGACAGGGAGAATATGGCTACACCTTC	CASSTMGQGEYGYTF	TRBV19	TRBJ1-2	TRBD1	few
TGTGCCAGCACTATACAGGGGACTTCCTACGAGCAGTACTTC	CASTIQGTSYEQYF	TRBV6-6	TRBJ2-7	.	.
TGTGCCAGCAGCGTCCGGGGTGGGGGCGAGCGAAATGAGCAGTTCTTC	CASSVRGGGERNEQFF	TRBV9	TRBJ2-1	.	.
TGTGCCAGCAGTGAGATGCGGGGTTTGTCTGGTGAGACCCAGTACTTC	CASSEMRGLSGETQYF	TRBV6-1	TRBJ2-5	.	.
TGCAGCGTTGAAGGTCAGAGGGGTTGGGGGAGGGCCGATGAGCAGTTCTTC	CSVEGQRGWGRADEQFF	TRBV29-1	TRBJ2-1	TRBD2	.
TGTGCCAGTGTTGGTCTTGGCAATGACAATGAGCAGTTCTTC	CASVGLGNDNEQFF	TRBV6-5	TRBJ2-1	.	.
TGTGCCAGCAGTTCCACGACGGGTGGCTACACCTTC	CASSSTTGGYTF	TRBV28	TRBJ1-2	.	.
TGCGCCAGCAGCCAAGCCGCTAGCGGGAGAGTAACCGGGGAGCTGTTTTTT	CASSQAASGRVTGELFF	TRBV4-1	TRBJ2-2	TRBD2	.
TGCGCCAGCAGTGAAACGAGCGGGAGATCCAATGAGCAGTTCTTC	CASSETSGRSNEQFF	TRBV10-1	TRBJ2-1	TRBD2	once
TGTGCCAGCAGCGGCCTACCACTAGCGGGAGAAAATACGCAGTATTTT	CASSGLPLAGENTQYF	TRBV9	TRBJ2-3	TRBD2	.
TGTGCCAGCAGTTTAGGGCAGGCTCGGGGGAATGAGCAGTTCTTC	CASSLGQARGNEQFF	TRBV28	TRBJ2-1	.	.
TGTGCCAGCAGTTTATCGGGAACACGGTATTCCGAAGCTTTCTTT	CASSLSGTRYSEAFF	TRBV28	TRBJ1-1	.	.
TGCAGCGTTGTCCTAGTACCCTACGAGCAGTACTTC	CSVVLVPYEQYF	TRBV29-1	TRBJ2-7	.	.
TGTGCCAGCAGTTCTAGGAGAGGGGGGGAGGGCTACACCTTC	CASSSRRGGEGYTF	TRBV28	TRBJ1-2	.	.
TGTGCCAGCAGCGTCGGGACTAGCGGGAGGGGATACAATGAGCAGTTCTTC	CASSVGTSGRGYNEQFF	TRBV11-2	TRBJ2-1	TRBD2	.
TGCGCCAGCAGCCCAGGACTAGCGGGAGGGCCTATAGGCACAGATACGCAGTATTTT	CASSPGLAGGPIGTDTQYF	TRBV4-1	TRBJ2-3	TRBD2	once
TGTGCCAGCAGCCCCACCACCCGAAACAGGGGGTCCTACGAGCAGTACTTC	CASSPTTRNRGSYEQYF	TRBV11-2	TRBJ2-7	TRBD1	few